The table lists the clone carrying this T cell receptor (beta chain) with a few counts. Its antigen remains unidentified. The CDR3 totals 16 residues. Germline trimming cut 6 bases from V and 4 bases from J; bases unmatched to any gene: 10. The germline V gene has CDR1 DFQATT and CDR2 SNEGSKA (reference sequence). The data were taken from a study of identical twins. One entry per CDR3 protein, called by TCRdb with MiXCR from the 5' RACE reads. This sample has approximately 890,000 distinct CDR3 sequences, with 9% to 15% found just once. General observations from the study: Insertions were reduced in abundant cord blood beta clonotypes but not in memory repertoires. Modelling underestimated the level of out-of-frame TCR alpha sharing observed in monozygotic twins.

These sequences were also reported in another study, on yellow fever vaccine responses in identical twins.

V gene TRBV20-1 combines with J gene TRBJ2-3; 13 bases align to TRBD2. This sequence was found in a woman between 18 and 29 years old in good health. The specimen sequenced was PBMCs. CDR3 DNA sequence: TGCAGTGCGCCTCTTACTAGCGGGGGGGCAGCAGATACGCAGTATTTT. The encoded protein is CSAPLTSGGAADTQYF.